These 21 T cell receptor beta chains were all obtained from the same sample, sequenced in a study of cytomegalovirus exposure and HLA in healthy donors. The PCR made use of 60 Vbeta and 13 Jbeta primers. Libraries were prepared by immunoSEQ multiplex PCR; TCRdb keeps only in-frame clonotypes and omits some of them. Of about 130,000 clones listed, roughly 77% were seen once; the top ten hold under 6%. Sequenced material: PBMCs. Source of these receptors: a woman in her 40s in good health and CMV-seropositive.

The chain combines TRBV9 with TRBJ1-2; 8 nucleotides align to TRBD1. This CDR3 comprises 17 residues. Trimming at V came to 4 bases and at J to 2 bases, leaving 13 bases not matched to a gene. Germline V CDR1 and CDR2: SGDLS, YYNGEE. Written as DNA, the CDR3 is TGTGCCAGCAGCCCCTCCGGGGTCGGACAGGGAAACTATGGCTACACCTTC. Amino acid sequence: CASSPSGVGQGNYGYTF.

With respect to this clone: The sample holds other DNA sequences that translate to the same CDR3. The chain is built from TRBV18 and TRBJ2-7; 7 nucleotides agree with TRBD1. The CDR3 runs to 14 residues. V lost 3 bases and J lost 0; bases outside the gene matches: 2. Germline CDR1 is KGHSH and CDR2 is LQKENI. CDR3 bases: TGTGCCAGCTCACCGAGACAGGGCTCCTACGAGCAGTACTTC. Protein sequence: CASSPRQGSYEQYF.

This sequence joins TRBV7-9 and TRBJ2-1, with a tentative D call TRBD2 (5 bases). The CDR3 is 15 amino acids. V was pared by 5 bases and J by 2 bases, with 13 bases between. Germline loops: CDR1 SEHNR, CDR2 FQNEAQ (reference sequence). DNA of the CDR3: TGTGCCAGCAGCGGGAGCTCGACTACCTACAATGAGCAGTTCTTC. Encoded protein: CASSGSSTTYNEQFF.

The rearrangement links TRBV25-1 to TRBJ1-1, with 11 bases fitting TRBD1. CDR3 length: 15 residues. From germline, CDR1 is MGHDK and CDR2 SYGVNS. J lost 5 bases, V lost 2 bases, and 4 bases had no gene match. CDR3 DNA sequence: TGTGCCAGCAGTGAACCGGGACAGGGGGGGACTGAAGCTTTCTTT. This sequence encodes CASSEPGQGGTEAFF.

The CDR3 DNA is TGTGCCAGCGATGGGACAGGGGGTAATGAGCAGTTCTTC. This translates into CASDGTGGNEQFF. The rearrangement links TRBV6-1 to TRBJ2-1; 11 bases match TRBD1. Germline V CDR1 and CDR2: MNHNS, SASEGT. The J segment lost 7 bases and the V segment lost 8 bases, leaving 4 bases of the junction unmatched. This CDR3 is 13 amino acids long.

This chain uses TRBV15 with TRBJ1-1, with a weak D call TRBD1 (6 bases). The CDR3 consists of 18 residues. Germline CDR1 reads LNHNV; CDR2 reads YYDKDF (reference sequence). V was trimmed by 3 bases and J by 3 bases, leaving 23 bases between them. The CDR3 sequence: CATSSLSTVRDIYTEAFF. The CDR3 nucleotides read TGTGCCACCAGCAGCCTATCTACCGTCCGGGACATATACACTGAAGCTTTCTTT.

This clone was seen a handful of times. The chain links TRBV6-1 to TRBJ1-5; D perhaps matches TRBD1 (6 bases). Trimming pared 8 bases from V and 3 bases from J, leaving 14 bases between. Germline assignment: CDR1 MNHNS and CDR2 SASEGT. This CDR3 is built from 14 residues. The CDR3 DNA reads TGTGCCAGCTCATCACAGGGTTCCAATCAGCCCCAGCATTTT. Its protein is CASSSQGSNQPQHF.

V usage is TRBV9 and J usage is TRBJ2-1; a possible D gene is TRBD2 (5 bases). The ends were cut back, 0 bases at V and 0 bases at J, with 10 bases in the middle. This CDR3 has 16 amino acids. From germline, CDR1 is SGDLS and CDR2 YYNGEE. The CDR3 nucleotides are TGTGCCAGCAGCGTAGGGGATAGCGACTCCTACAATGAGCAGTTCTTC. Translated: CASSVGDSDSYNEQFF.

CDR3 DNA: TGTGCCACCAGCTTACCACGGCCATTAAACAGGGTTGGGGCCAACGTCCTGACTTTC. Translated: CATSLPRPLNRVGANVLTF. This rearrangement joins TRBV15 to TRBJ2-6; the D gene is possibly TRBD1 (6 bases). Germline V lookup: CDR1 LNHNV, CDR2 YYDKDF (reference sequence). CDR3 length: 19 amino acids. Trimming pared 5 bases from V and 3 bases from J, leaving 23 bases between.

The chain carries TRBV28 and TRBJ2-2; 10 bases line up with TRBD2. The CDR3 is 16 residues long. Germline values: CDR1 MDHEN, CDR2 SYDVKM. V lost 3 bases, J lost 2 bases, and 3 bases stayed unmatched. The CDR3 sequence is CASSLILAGNTGELFF. The CDR3 DNA follows: TGTGCCAGCAGTTTGATACTAGCGGGAAACACCGGGGAGCTGTTTTTT.

Written as DNA, the CDR3 is TGTGCCAGCAGCCGGGGACAGGGTCCCTACAATGAGCAGTTCTTC. The encoded protein is CASSRGQGPYNEQFF. This chain connects TRBV11-1 to TRBJ2-1, with 9 bases matching TRBD1. The germline V gene encodes CDR1 SGHAT and CDR2 FQDESV (reference sequence). The V and J ends lost 5 bases and 2 bases, in that order; junction bases with no gene match: 4. The CDR3 covers 15 residues.

The CDR3 protein is CASSSSGGAYNEQFF. The CDR3 DNA reads TGTGCCAGCAGCTCAAGCGGGGGAGCCTACAATGAGCAGTTCTTC. This chain joins TRBV7-3 and TRBJ2-1; the match to TRBD2 covers 8 bases. Germline CDR1 SGHTA, CDR2 FQGTGA. Losses at the gene ends were 4 bases for V and 2 bases for J; bases not matched to a gene: 4. This CDR3 region has 15 residues.

The chain combines TRBV7-9 with TRBJ2-3, with unresolved D. Germline lookup yields CDR1 SEHNR and CDR2 FQNEAQ (reference sequence). The V and J ends lost 5 bases and 6 bases respectively, with 9 bases between them. This CDR3 region has 12 residues. CDR3 sequence: CASSQSGDTQYF. The CDR3, as DNA: TGTGCCAGCAGCCAATCCGGGGATACGCAGTATTTT. Looking up the rest from reference TRBV7-9 and TRBJ2-3 gives the full variable domain: DTGVSQNPRHKITKRGQNVTFRCDPISEHNRLYWYRQTLGQGPEFLTYFQNEAQLEKSRLLSDRFSAERPKGSFSTLEIQRTEQGDSAMYLCASSQSGDTQYFGPGTRLTVL.

This clone was found once. The rearrangement uses TRBV28 and TRBJ1-2, with D uncertain. This CDR3 is 13 amino acids long. The ends were cut back, 4 bases at V and 1 base at J, with 7 bases in the middle. Germline-derived CDR1 and CDR2 are MDHEN and SYDVKM. CDR3 residues: CASSSRNNYGYTF. The CDR3 DNA is TGTGCCAGCAGTTCTAGGAATAACTATGGCTACACCTTC.

This rearrangement joins TRBV7-9 to TRBJ1-5; weak D call: TRBD1 (5 bases). The CDR3 runs to 18 residues. Trimming took off 3 bases at V and 0 bases at J, with 18 bases between the two ends. Germline V gives CDR1 SEHNR, CDR2 FQNEAQ (reference sequence). The CDR3 spells CASSFAQGPGFSNQPQHF. The CDR3 DNA sequence: TGTGCCAGCAGCTTTGCGCAGGGTCCTGGATTTAGCAATCAGCCCCAGCATTTT.

CDR3 DNA sequence: TGTGCCAGCAGCCTTCAGGGGGCGGGTCCGACAGATACGCAGTATTTT. This encodes CASSLQGAGPTDTQYF. V usage is TRBV7-2 and J usage is TRBJ2-3; TRBD1 matches at 8 bases. This CDR3 comprises 16 residues. Germline-derived CDR1 and CDR2 are SGHTA and FQGNSA. The V and J ends lost 5 bases and 3 bases, in that order; junction bases with no gene match: 10.

V and J are TRBV5-1 and TRBJ1-1; 9 nucleotides agree with TRBD1. CDR3 length: 14 amino acids. CDR1 and CDR2 from the germline V gene are SGHRS and YFSETQ. The V segment lost 2 bases and the J segment 4 bases; nucleotides outside the gene matches: 3. Written as DNA, the CDR3 is TGCGCCAGCAGCTTACAGGGGGCTGGCACTGAAGCTTTCTTT. Translated, it gives CASSLQGAGTEAFF. The full variable domain, in which reference TRBV5-1 and TRBJ1-1 provide the parts outside the CDR3, is KAGVTQTPRYLIKTRGQQVTLSCSPISGHRSVSWYQQTPGQGLQFLFEYFSETQRNKGNFPGRFSGRQFSNSRSEMNVSTLELGDSALYLCASSLQGAGTEAFFGQGTRLTVV.

The rearrangement links TRBV7-6 to TRBJ1-2; D is possibly TRBD1 (5 bases). This CDR3 is 13 amino acids long. In germline, CDR1 is SGHVS, CDR2 FNYEAQ. V lost 5 bases to trimming and J lost 7 bases, with 14 bases between them. CDR3 protein: CASSPRGGTGYTF. DNA for the CDR3: TGTGCCAGCAGCCCCCGGGGAGGGACTGGCTACACCTTC.

V gene TRBV7-9 combines with J gene TRBJ1-5; a possible D gene is TRBD1 (5 bases). V lost 5 bases and J lost 7, with 15 bases in between. Germline V CDR1 and CDR2: SEHNR, FQNEAQ (reference sequence). This CDR3 comprises 14 residues. For the CDR3, the DNA is TGTGCCAGCAGCCAGGGCCAGGGTTGGCAGCCCCAGCATTTT. Translating it yields CASSQGQGWQPQHF.

CDR3 in amino acids: CASGEGSGSPLHF. Written as DNA, the CDR3 is TGCGCCAGCGGCGAAGGGAGCGGCTCACCCCTCCACTTT. The V and J genes are TRBV5-1 and TRBJ1-6, with D uncertain. Trimming removed 7 bases at V and 10 bases at J, with 15 bases between. This CDR3 has 13 amino acids. Germline V gene lookup returns CDR1 SGHRS and CDR2 YFSETQ.

The DNA of the CDR3 is TGCAGCGTTCGGGACTCTGGAAACACCATATATTTT. Translating it yields CSVRDSGNTIYF. The chain links TRBV29-1 to TRBJ1-3; unclear D gene. The V and J ends lost 5 bases and 0 bases respectively, with 5 bases between them. CDR3 length equals 12 residues. Germline V lookup: CDR1 SQVTM, CDR2 ANQGSEA.